These 14 T cell receptor beta chains originate from one sample sequenced in a study of CD8+CD57+ T cells in acquired aplastic anemia (dated by TCRdb to the late 2010s). Instrument used: Illumina HiSeq 2000. Genomic DNA was used as template for profiling of TCR beta VDJ combinations and CDR3 sequences. The raw public reads went through TCRdb reprocessing: fastp at Q25, MiXCR clone calling, in-frame beta chains kept. Rows are combined by CDR3 protein, so each entry shows the most common genes and DNA. Counted in this sample were about 62,000 distinct CDR3 sequences; about 50% of them appeared once. The ten top clones hold roughly 2.5% of the sample. Sequences were obtained from sorted CD4+, CD8+, or CD8+CD57+ T cells (not recorded which) from PBMCs. The receptors stem from a human donor in good health, serving as a control.

The chain combines TRBV19 with TRBJ1-2, with 8 bases fitting TRBD1. The V gene's germline CDR1 is LNHDA and CDR2 SQIVND (reference sequence). V lost 3 bases to trimming and J lost 4 bases; unmatched junction nucleotides: 7. The CDR3 runs 15 residues. This CDR3 reads CASSIDLTGGYGYTF. In DNA, the CDR3 is TGTGCCAGTAGTATCGATTTAACAGGGGGCTATGGCTACACCTTC.

The chain has TRBV4-2 and TRBJ2-7; TRBD2 agrees at 13 bases. V lost 4 bases, J lost 4 bases, and 7 bases stayed unmatched. From germline, CDR1 is LGHNA and CDR2 YNFKEQ. The CDR3 covers 16 residues. The CDR3 DNA reads TGTGCCAGCAGCCGCGCCGGGACTAGCGGGATATACGAGCAGTACTTC. This codes for CASSRAGTSGIYEQYF.

The V call is TRBV25-1, the J call TRBJ2-7; TRBD1 agrees at 8 bases. CDR3 length equals 14 residues. V lost 6 bases and J lost 1; bases outside the gene matches: 5. Germline V gene sequence: CDR1 MGHDK, CDR2 SYGVNS. The CDR3 DNA reads TGTGCCAGCAGGGACAGGGAGATATCCTACGAGCAGTACTTC. Its protein product is CASRDREISYEQYF.

The V call is TRBV29-1, the J call TRBJ1-2; 10 bases map to TRBD1. The CDR3 totals 15 residues. Trimming cost V 3 bases and J 6 bases; bases outside gene matches: 10. CDR1 and CDR2 from the germline V gene are SQVTM and ANQGSEA. The CDR3 reads CSVDSGQGGVDGYTF. DNA of the CDR3: TGCAGCGTTGACTCTGGACAGGGGGGGGTCGATGGCTACACCTTC.

The J gene is TRBJ2-1, the V gene TRBV24-1, with D unclear. This CDR3 region has 13 residues. Germline CDR1 reads KGHDR; CDR2 reads SFDVKD. The germline V and J ends were trimmed by 2 bases and 9 bases, with 10 bases remaining between them. CDR3 sequence: CATSDSSKSEQFF. The DNA of the CDR3 is TGTGCCACCAGTGATTCTTCAAAGAGTGAGCAGTTCTTC.

The chain is built from TRBV11-2 and TRBJ1-1, with 9 bases lining up with TRBD1. Trimming removed 1 base from V and 3 bases from J; junction bases left unmatched: 9. Germline V gives CDR1 SGHAT, CDR2 FQNNGV. This CDR3 has 17 amino acids. The CDR3 nucleotides are TGTGCCAGCAGCTTAGTGGGGACAGGGAGAAGGTACACTGAAGCTTTCTTT. As protein: CASSLVGTGRRYTEAFF. The entire variable domain, with the rest obtained from reference TRBV11-2 and TRBJ1-1, is as follows: EAGVAQSPRYKIIEKRQSVAFWCNPISGHATLYWYQQILGQGPKLLIQFQNNGVVDDSQLPKDRFSAERLKGVDSTLKIQPAKLEDSAVYLCASSLVGTGRRYTEAFFGQGTRLTVV.

CDR3 in DNA: TGTGCCAGCAGCGTAGGCCGGGCAGTGCTAGAACAGGTTGCCCTCCACTTT. Translated, it gives CASSVGRAVLEQVALHF. The chain has TRBV9 and TRBJ1-6; possible D gene TRBD1, 5 bases. The CDR3 length is 17 residues. Trimming cost V 0 bases and J 14 bases, with 24 bases left between them. Germline V lookup: CDR1 SGDLS, CDR2 YYNGEE.

This clonotype turned up a few times. The rearrangement uses TRBV2 and TRBJ1-5; D might be TRBD1 (5 bases). The CDR3 loop spans 17 amino acids. Germline V gene data show CDR1 as SNHLY and CDR2 as FYNNEI. With 1 base removed from V and 8 bases from J, the gap between germline ends came to 21 bases. CDR3 nucleotides: TGTGCCAGCAGTGAAGGGCAGGGATTTGCCATTATGGAGCCCCAGCATTTT. This encodes CASSEGQGFAIMEPQHF. Looking up the rest from reference TRBV2 and TRBJ1-5 gives the full variable domain: EPEVTQTPSHQVTQMGQEVILRCVPISNHLYFYWYRQILGQKVEFLVSFYNNEISEKSEIFDDQFSVERPDGSNFTLKIRSTKLEDSAMYFCASSEGQGFAIMEPQHFGDGTRLSIL.

The gene calls are TRBV7-8 and TRBJ2-5; 11 bases line up with TRBD2. The V gene's germline CDR1 is SGHVS and CDR2 FQNEAQ. V was clipped by 3 bases and J by 5 bases; unmatched bases: 17. The CDR3 sequence is 19 residues long. CDR3 DNA sequence: TGTGCCAGCAGCTTGTTCGGAAGGAAGACACTAGCGGGAGCGGAGACCCAGTACTTC. Amino acids: CASSLFGRKTLAGAETQYF.

The chain combines TRBV20-1 with TRBJ2-7; no definite D call. The CDR3 length is 14 residues. Germline V CDR1 and CDR2: DFQATT, SNEGSKA (reference sequence). Trimming shortened V by 6 bases and J by 0 bases, and 15 bases separated the two germline ends. The CDR3 protein is CSAPRPSSSYEQYF. The CDR3 DNA reads TGCAGTGCCCCCCGCCCCAGCAGCTCCTACGAGCAGTACTTC.

V gene TRBV20-1 combines with J gene TRBJ1-5; D gene uncertain. The germline gives CDR1 DFQATT, CDR2 SNEGSKA (reference sequence). V shed 3 bases and J shed 1 base, with 7 bases lying between them. This CDR3 contains 13 residues. The DNA for the CDR3 is TGCAGTGCTAGCGGAGGGAGCAATCAGCCCCAGCATTTT. This translates into CSASGGSNQPQHF.

There are many counts of this clonotype. The chain combines TRBV2 with TRBJ2-1; 8 bases align to TRBD2. Germline CDR1 and CDR2: SNHLY and FYNNEI. V was clipped by 8 bases and J by 9 bases; unmatched bases: 12. The CDR3 loop spans 14 amino acids. This CDR3 reads CASWREAGDFEQFF. The CDR3 DNA sequence: TGTGCCAGCTGGCGAGAAGCGGGAGACTTTGAGCAGTTCTTC.

The chain carries TRBV10-2 and TRBJ2-7; D not certain. With 11 bases removed from V and 7 bases from J, the gap between germline ends came to 6 bases. This CDR3 is built from 8 residues. Germline V CDR1 and CDR2: WSHSY, SAAADI. CDR3 coding DNA: TGCGCCCCAGGAGAGCAGTACTTC. It specifies CAPGEQYF.

The chain uses TRBV5-1 and TRBJ1-1, with D tentatively TRBD1 (6 bases). This CDR3 has 16 residues. CDR1 and CDR2 (germline): SGHRS, YFSETQ. V gave up 3 bases and J gave up 3 bases, with 18 bases separating them. CDR3 residues: CASSWASWGADTEAFF. The CDR3 DNA follows: TGCGCCAGCAGCTGGGCCTCTTGGGGGGCGGACACTGAAGCTTTCTTT.